The clone carrying this T cell receptor beta chain was seen once. Its specificity is not known. Produced via immunoSEQ multiplex PCR; TCRdb's table is partial and in-frame only. The data show approximately 85,000 clones, about 85% seen once. Regarding time point: after dendritic cell vaccination, including at tumor progression/relapse. Trimming cost V 1 base and J 3 bases, with 12 bases left between them. The length of the CDR3 is 15 residues. Germline CDR1 LNHDA, CDR2 SQIVND (reference sequence). The record originates from a study of glioma-infiltrating T cells after dendritic cell vaccination. Study outcomes and limitations: Estimated pretreatment TIL content predicted outcome after dendritic cell vaccination.

V gene TRBV19 combines with J gene TRBJ1-1; D might be TRBD1 (5 bases). The sample here was blood, taken after dendritic cell vaccination. The clonotype was recovered from a human donor with glioblastoma. CDR3 sequence reads: CASSIGQPPDTEAFF. The CDR3 bases are TGTGCCAGTAGTATAGGACAGCCCCCGGACACTGAAGCTTTCTTT.